This T cell receptor beta chain emerged from a study of blood T cell repertoires in COVID-19. In the original workflow: Using reference gene primer amplification, nucleated cell counts were estimated. Libraries were prepared by immunoSEQ multiplex PCR; TCRdb keeps only in-frame clonotypes and omits some of them. V, J and clone size were drawn from that table, and D and trimming were deduced from the DNA. The sample carries around 40,000 clones, around nine tenths recorded once. CDR1 is SGHDT, CDR2 YYEEEE, per germline. The junction had 2 bases not matched to a gene; V was cut back by 0 bases and J by 5 bases. The CDR3 extends over 15 amino acids.

The receptor's source is a man aged 50-60 years with active COVID-19. The V call is TRBV5-6, the J call TRBJ1-6, with 7 bases identical to TRBD1. Sequenced material: peripheral blood. The CDR3 nucleotides read TGTGCCAGCAGCTTGGGGGGACAGAATAATTCACCCCTCCACTTT. This translates into CASSLGGQNNSPLHF.